Listed here are 30 T cell receptor beta chains from one sample, sequenced in a study of blood T cells in healthy people across ages. Through a sample-barcoded 5' primer and a J-beta primer mix, a second PCR was run for roughly 6 to 11 cycles. TCRdb called the 5' RACE reads again in MiXCR, with one record for every CDR3 protein. Of over 1,200,000 distinct CDR3 sequences listed, roughly 60% are singletons. Sequencing was performed on blood. These receptors were collected from a man between 18 and 35 years old in good health.

This chain joins TRBV25-1 and TRBJ2-1; TRBD2 matches 7 bases. With V trimmed by 1 base and J by 7 bases, 4 bases remained unmatched. In germline, CDR1 is MGHDK, CDR2 SYGVNS. The CDR3 is 14 residues long. DNA of the CDR3: TGTGCCAGCAGTGAATGGGCTAGCGGTAATGAGCAGTTCTTC. Amino acid sequence: CASSEWASGNEQFF.

This clonotype was detected a few times. The V and J genes are TRBV12-3 or TRBV12-4 and TRBJ2-4, with 7 bases lining up with TRBD1. The ends lost 0 bases at V and 10 bases at J; junction bases unmatched: 3. CDR3 length equals 13 residues. The CDR3 spells CASSLAQGRIQYF. The DNA for the CDR3 is TGTGCCAGCAGTTTAGCACAGGGGCGAATTCAGTACTTC.

This rearrangement joins TRBV27 to TRBJ2-3; 9 nucleotides line up with TRBD2. J gave up 5 bases and V 4 bases, and 7 bases lay outside the gene matches. The CDR3 has 15 residues. CDR1 is MNHEY and CDR2 is SMNVEV in the germline V gene (reference sequence). CDR3 nucleotide sequence: TGTGCCAGCAGTTGGAGCGGGAGGACGGTAGATACGCAGTATTTT. This gives the protein CASSWSGRTVDTQYF.

The chain links TRBV12-3 or TRBV12-4 to TRBJ2-7; D is unresolved. Trimming took off 6 bases at V and 7 bases at J, with 10 bases between the two ends. This CDR3 region has 11 residues. This CDR3 is CASRKNGEQYF. CDR3 DNA: TGTGCCAGCAGAAAAAACGGGGAGCAGTACTTC.

This clonotype has just a few counts. The chain has TRBV29-1 and TRBJ2-7; TRBD1 might be the D (6 bases). The closer fit of TRBJ2-5 to the DNA end suggests the J call may be wrong. Germline V gene sequence: CDR1 SQVTM, CDR2 ANQGSEA. CDR3 length equals 12 residues. The CDR3 DNA reads TGCAGCGTTGAGGGGGCGGGAGAGACCCAGTACTTC. This encodes CSVEGAGETQYF.

The DNA for the CDR3 is TGCGCCAGCAGCCAATCTCGCAGGGGACACTACGAGCAGTACTTC. Protein product: CASSQSRRGHYEQYF. This chain joins TRBV4-3 and TRBJ2-4, with D possibly matching TRBD1 (6 bases). The DNA end lines up better with TRBJ2-7; the J call may be wrong. Looked up from germline, CDR1 is LGHNA and CDR2 is YSLEER. The CDR3 has 15 residues.

The rearrangement links TRBV6-6 to TRBJ1-2, with TRBD1 matching 7 bases. The CDR3 contains 15 residues. Germline lookup yields CDR1 MNHNY and CDR2 SVGAGI (reference sequence). Trimming removed 0 bases from V and 6 bases from J; junction bases left unmatched: 7. The CDR3 bases are TGTGCCAGCAGTTACTCGATGACAGGGTCGGATGGCTACACCTTC. Residues: CASSYSMTGSDGYTF.

The chain couples TRBV4-1 to TRBJ2-4, with TRBD1 matching over 7 bases. The J call may be mistaken, given a closer DNA end match to TRBJ2-7. In germline, CDR1 is MGHRA, CDR2 YSYEKL. CDR3 size: 15 residues. CDR3 coding DNA: TGCGCCAGCAGCCAGGGACAGAGTTACTCCTACGAGCAGTACTTC. This codes for CASSQGQSYSYEQYF.

V gene TRBV20-1 combines with J gene TRBJ2-3, with 7 bases fitting TRBD2. From germline, CDR1 is DFQATT and CDR2 SNEGSKA (reference sequence). Trimming took 3 bases from V and 10 from J; bases not matched to a gene: 16. There are 15 residues in the CDR3. The CDR3 nucleotides read TGCAGTGCTAGTAGCAGCGGGGTCAATCTGGGTTCGCAGTATTTT. It yields the protein CSASSSGVNLGSQYF.

The chain joins TRBV28 to TRBJ2-1; D is undetermined. Germline CDR1 and CDR2: MDHEN and SYDVKM. The ends were cut back, 3 bases at V and 3 bases at J, with 9 bases in the middle. The CDR3 spans 14 residues. The CDR3 DNA reads as TGTGCCAGCAGTTTTGGTCCCGACTACAATGAGCAGTTCTTC. Its protein product is CASSFGPDYNEQFF.

The V call is TRBV3-1, the J call TRBJ2-7; perhaps TRBD1 as D (7 bases). This CDR3 has 16 residues. The germline V gene has CDR1 LGHDT and CDR2 YNNKEL (reference sequence). V lost 0 bases, J lost 2 bases, and 14 bases lay in between. The chain's CDR3 is CASSQDLARGAYEQYF. In nucleotides, the CDR3 is TGTGCCAGCAGCCAAGACTTGGCCAGGGGGGCCTACGAGCAGTACTTC.

There are a few counts of this clonotype. V and J are TRBV7-2 and TRBJ2-1; TRBD2 matches at 12 bases. The trim removed 5 bases at V and 6 bases at J, leaving 8 bases unmatched. The CDR3 covers 16 residues. Germline lookup yields CDR1 SGHTA and CDR2 FQGNSA. In DNA form, the CDR3 reads TGTGCCAGCAGCCCGCATGCTAGCGGGAGGGCCAATGAGCAGTTCTTC. Translated, it gives CASSPHASGRANEQFF.

For the CDR3, the DNA is TGCGCCAGCGCTAGCGGGGGGGACACTCCGGATACGCAGTATTTT. Protein: CASASGGDTPDTQYF. The rearrangement uses TRBV5-1 and TRBJ2-3, with TRBD2 matching 12 bases. J lost 6 bases, V lost 7 bases, and 9 bases had no gene match. Germline values: CDR1 SGHRS, CDR2 YFSETQ. The CDR3 spans 15 residues. The variable domain in full, completed from reference TRBV5-1 and TRBJ2-3, reads KAGVTQTPRYLIKTRGQQVTLSCSPISGHRSVSWYQQTPGQGLQFLFEYFSETQRNKGNFPGRFSGRQFSNSRSEMNVSTLELGDSALYLCASASGGDTPDTQYFGPGTRLTVL.

In its sample, this clonotype was seen once. V usage is TRBV27 and J usage is TRBJ2-1; TRBD2 matches at 11 bases. The junction had 14 bases not matched to a gene; V was cut back by 3 bases and J by 7 bases. Germline-derived CDR1 and CDR2 are MNHEY and SMNVEV (reference sequence). This CDR3 is built from 18 residues. The CDR3 protein is CASSFHLAGGPARNEQFF. CDR3 coding DNA: TGTGCCAGCAGTTTCCACCTAGCGGGAGGTCCCGCTCGTAATGAGCAGTTCTTC.

The gene calls are TRBV6-5 and TRBJ1-2; D possibly corresponds to TRBD1 (6 bases). Germline-derived CDR1 and CDR2 are MNHEY and SVGAGI. This CDR3 comprises 15 residues. The V and J ends lost 6 bases and 4 bases respectively, with 18 bases between them. Here the CDR3 DNA reads TGTGCCAGCAGAAACCAGGCGGGGGCGGGCTATGGCTACACCTTC. Its translation is CASRNQAGAGYGYTF.

The gene calls are TRBV20-1 and TRBJ2-5; 11 bases match TRBD2. Trimming took 0 bases from V and 5 from J; bases not matched to a gene: 20. Per germline, CDR1 DFQATT and CDR2 SNEGSKA (reference sequence). This CDR3 has 20 residues. CDR3 sequence (DNA): TGCAGTGCTAGAGAAGTGACTAGCGGGATATCGATATATTCCGGGGAGACCCAGTACTTC. This encodes CSAREVTSGISIYSGETQYF.

This clonotype was seen once. The chain combines TRBV20-1 with TRBJ2-3; 7 bases are shared with TRBD2. Germline assignment: CDR1 DFQATT and CDR2 SNEGSKA (reference sequence). The CDR3 runs 13 residues. V lost 3 bases and J lost 4; bases outside the gene matches: 4. The DNA of the CDR3 is TGCAGTGCTAGTGCTAGCGGAGCAGATACGCAGTATTTT. This gives the protein CSASASGADTQYF.

This clonotype was detected a few times. The gene calls are TRBV4-2 and TRBJ2-7, with unresolved D. CDR3 length: 15 amino acids. Germline values: CDR1 LGHNA, CDR2 YNFKEQ. Between the trimmed V and J ends, which lost 4 bases and 2 bases, there was a span of 15 bases. DNA of the CDR3: TGTGCCAGCAGCCTTAGAGTAGAGAGCGCCTACGAGCAGTACTTC. Amino acid sequence: CASSLRVESAYEQYF.

The J gene is TRBJ2-6, the V gene TRBV7-2; D is perhaps TRBD1 (5 bases). CDR3 length: 14 residues. CDR1 is SGHTA and CDR2 is FQGNSA in the germline V gene. Trimming took 7 bases from V and 4 from J, leaving 11 bases between them. This CDR3 reads CASTQGSGANVLTF. The CDR3, as DNA: TGTGCCAGCACGCAGGGCTCCGGGGCCAACGTCCTGACTTTC.

CDR3 sequence: CASSLLTSGGMDTQYF. CDR3 nucleotide sequence: TGTGCCAGCAGCTTACTGACTAGCGGGGGGATGGATACGCAGTATTTT. This chain uses TRBV7-6 with TRBJ2-3, with 13 bases identical to TRBD2. This CDR3 region has 16 residues. After removal of 2 bases from V and 6 bases from J, the junction contained 5 bases not matched to a gene. In germline, CDR1 is SGHVS, CDR2 FNYEAQ.

This clonotype was observed a few times. V is TRBV7-9 and J is TRBJ2-7, with D uncertain. Per the germline V gene, CDR1 is SEHNR and CDR2 is FQNEAQ (reference sequence). The CDR3 contains 15 residues. Trimming shortened V by 4 bases and J by 2 bases, and 15 bases separated the two germline ends. This CDR3 is CASSSPLYGPYEQYF. As DNA, the CDR3 is TGTGCCAGCAGCTCCCCCTTATACGGTCCCTACGAGCAGTACTTC.

This chain links TRBV29-1 with TRBJ1-2; D perhaps matches TRBD1 (5 bases). Looked up from germline, CDR1 is SQVTM and CDR2 is ANQGSEA. The CDR3 covers 12 residues. V gave up 8 bases and J gave up 5 bases, with 15 bases separating them. The CDR3 is CSLITGEYGYTF. DNA of the CDR3: TGCAGCCTCATCACGGGGGAATATGGCTACACCTTC.

V gene TRBV4-2 combines with J gene TRBJ2-7, with 10 bases matching TRBD1. With V trimmed by 8 bases and J by 6 bases, 16 bases remained unmatched. Germline loops: CDR1 LGHNA, CDR2 YNFKEQ. The CDR3 has 16 amino acids. The CDR3 DNA is TGTGCCAGCGCATCGGGACAGGGGCTTTTTACGATCGAGCAGTACTTC. Amino acids: CASASGQGLFTIEQYF.

CDR3 loop: CASSLLYTSTDTQYF. CDR3 DNA: TGTGCCAGCAGTTTACTGTACACTAGCACAGATACGCAGTATTTT. J is TRBJ2-3 and V is TRBV12-3 or TRBV12-4; D uncertain. Between the trimmed V and J ends, which lost 2 bases and 0 bases, there was a span of 9 bases. The CDR3 consists of 15 residues.

V and J are TRBV3-1 and TRBJ2-1, with 8 bases fitting TRBD2. The V and J ends lost 2 bases and 5 bases, in that order; junction bases with no gene match: 11. The V gene's germline CDR1 is LGHDT and CDR2 YNNKEL (reference sequence). The CDR3 consists of 17 residues. The CDR3, as DNA: TGTGCCAGCAGCCAATCTCCCGGGACTAGACTCGACAATGAGCAGTTCTTC. Translating gives CASSQSPGTRLDNEQFF.

The chain employs TRBV13 and TRBJ2-7; 8 bases are a match to TRBD1. Germline CDR1 is PRHDT and CDR2 is FYEKMQ (reference sequence). The length of the CDR3 is 17 residues. With V trimmed by 0 bases and J by 2 bases, 9 bases remained unmatched. The CDR3 protein is CASSLGLRQGRTYEQYF. The CDR3 coding sequence is TGTGCCAGCAGCTTAGGACTTAGACAGGGGAGGACCTACGAGCAGTACTTC.

Points on this clonotype: One end of the junction does not line up with germline, which may come from a read error. The chain couples TRBV20-1 to TRBJ2-5; D possibly corresponds to TRBD1 (5 bases). This CDR3 comprises 14 residues. Germline CDR1 DFQATT, CDR2 SNEGSKA (reference sequence). CDR3 loop: CSARVTVSGENQYF. As DNA, the CDR3 is TGCAGTGCTAGAGTGACAGTTTCGGGCGAGAACCAGTACTTC.

This chain uses TRBV3-1 with TRBJ1-1; D is perhaps TRBD1 (6 bases). Germline CDR1 and CDR2: LGHDT and YNNKEL (reference sequence). Trimming pared 3 bases from V and 4 bases from J, leaving 12 bases between. There are 14 residues in the CDR3. The chain's CDR3 is CASSQAGAGTEAFF. DNA for the CDR3: TGTGCCAGCAGCCAGGCAGGGGCTGGCACTGAAGCTTTCTTT.

The chain employs TRBV5-1 and TRBJ2-5; D gene unclear. Germline CDR1 reads SGHRS; CDR2 reads YFSETQ. The CDR3 runs to 15 residues. V lost 0 bases and J lost 1, with 10 bases in between. The CDR3 sequence is CASSLVATAQETQYF. CDR3 bases: TGCGCCAGCAGCTTGGTGGCTACCGCCCAAGAGACCCAGTACTTC.

This chain uses TRBV29-1 with TRBJ2-1, with TRBD2 matching 10 bases. The junction had 8 bases not matched to a gene; V was cut back by 6 bases and J by 9 bases. The CDR3 length is 13 residues. CDR1 SQVTM and CDR2 ANQGSEA come from the germline V gene. This chain's CDR3 is CSVGSAGGFEQFF. The DNA of the CDR3 is TGCAGCGTCGGATCAGCGGGGGGGTTTGAGCAGTTCTTC.